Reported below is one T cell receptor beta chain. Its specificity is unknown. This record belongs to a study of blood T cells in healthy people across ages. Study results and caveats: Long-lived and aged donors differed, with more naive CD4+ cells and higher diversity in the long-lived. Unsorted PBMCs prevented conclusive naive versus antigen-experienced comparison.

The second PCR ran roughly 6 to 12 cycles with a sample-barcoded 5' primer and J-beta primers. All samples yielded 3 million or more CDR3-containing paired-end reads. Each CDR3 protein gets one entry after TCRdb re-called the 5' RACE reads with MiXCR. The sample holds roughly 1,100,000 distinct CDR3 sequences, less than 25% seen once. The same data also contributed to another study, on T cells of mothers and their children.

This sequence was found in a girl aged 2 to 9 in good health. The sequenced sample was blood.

The CDR3: CASSQEYDGNRGYTF. DNA of the CDR3: TGCGCCAGCAGCCAAGAATATGACGGCAATCGGGGCTACACCTTC. The rearrangement links TRBV4-3 to TRBJ1-2; D gene unclear. Per the germline V gene, CDR1 is LGHNA and CDR2 is YSLEER. V was clipped by 0 bases and J by 8 bases, with 16 bases between them. The CDR3 runs 15 residues.